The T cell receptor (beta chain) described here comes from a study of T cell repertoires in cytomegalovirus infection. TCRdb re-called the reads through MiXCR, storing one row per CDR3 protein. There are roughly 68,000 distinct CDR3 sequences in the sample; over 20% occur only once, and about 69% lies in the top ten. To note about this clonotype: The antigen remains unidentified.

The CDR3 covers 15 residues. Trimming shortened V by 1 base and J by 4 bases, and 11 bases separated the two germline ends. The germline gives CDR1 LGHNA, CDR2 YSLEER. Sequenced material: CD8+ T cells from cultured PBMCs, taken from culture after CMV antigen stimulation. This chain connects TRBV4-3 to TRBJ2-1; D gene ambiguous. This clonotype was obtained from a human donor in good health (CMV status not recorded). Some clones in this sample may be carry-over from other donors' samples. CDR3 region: CASSQVLDGYNEQFF. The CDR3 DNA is TGCGCCAGCAGCCAAGTGTTGGACGGATACAATGAGCAGTTCTTC.